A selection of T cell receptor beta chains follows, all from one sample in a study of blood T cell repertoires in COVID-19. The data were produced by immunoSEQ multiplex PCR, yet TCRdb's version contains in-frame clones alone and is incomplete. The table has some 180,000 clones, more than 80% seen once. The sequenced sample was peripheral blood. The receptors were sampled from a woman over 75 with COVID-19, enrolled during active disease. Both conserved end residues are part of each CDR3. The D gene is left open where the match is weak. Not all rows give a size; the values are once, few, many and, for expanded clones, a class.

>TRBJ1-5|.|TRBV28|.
CASSLYRGSQPQHF
TGTGCCAGCAGTTTATACCGGGGTAGCCAGCCCCAGCATTTT
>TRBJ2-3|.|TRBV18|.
CASRRSGTKSTDTQYF
TGTGCCAGCCGACGGTCAGGGACAAAGAGCACAGATACGCAGTATTTT
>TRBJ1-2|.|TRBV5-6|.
CASSLRGSYGYTF
TGTGCCAGCAGCCTCAGGGGCAGCTATGGCTACACCTTC
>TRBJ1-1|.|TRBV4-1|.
CASSQGPRTEAFF
TGCGCCAGCAGCCAAGGGCCAAGAACTGAAGCTTTCTTT
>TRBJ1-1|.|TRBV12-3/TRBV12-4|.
CASSFGWGDEAFF
TGTGCCAGCAGTTTCGGATGGGGGGATGAAGCTTTCTTT
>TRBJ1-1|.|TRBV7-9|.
CASSLSRGTEAFF
TGTGCCAGCAGCCTCTCGCGGGGCACTGAAGCTTTCTTT
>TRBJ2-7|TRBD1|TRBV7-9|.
CASSLGSTGANEQYF
TGTGCCAGCAGCTTAGGCTCGACAGGGGCCAACGAGCAGTACTTC
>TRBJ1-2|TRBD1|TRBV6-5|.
CASSLRGQGAHGYTF
TGTGCCAGCAGTCTTAGAGGACAGGGGGCCCATGGCTACACCTTC
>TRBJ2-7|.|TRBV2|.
CASQDSFSYEQYF
TGTGCGAGCCAGGACAGTTTCTCCTACGAGCAGTACTTC
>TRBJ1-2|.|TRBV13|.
CASSLWAGNYGYTF
TGTGCCAGCAGCTTATGGGCGGGGAACTATGGCTACACCTTC
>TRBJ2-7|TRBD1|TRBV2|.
CASSEGHWTGTSGEQYF
TGTGCCAGCAGTGAAGGTCATTGGACAGGGACTTCTGGGGAGCAGTACTTC
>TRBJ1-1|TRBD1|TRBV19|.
CASSTRDSYYTEAFF
TGTGCCAGTAGTACCCGGGACAGCTACTACACTGAAGCTTTCTTT
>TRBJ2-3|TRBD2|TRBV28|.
CASSLFGRLAGGTSTDTQYF
TGTGCCAGCAGTTTATTCGGTCGACTAGCGGGAGGGACAAGCACAGATACGCAGTATTTT
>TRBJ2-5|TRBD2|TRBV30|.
CAYGLAGAFATQYF
TGTGCCTACGGACTAGCGGGAGCATTCGCCACCCAGTACTTC
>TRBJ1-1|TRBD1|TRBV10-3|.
CAISEGAVNTEAFF
TGTGCCATCAGCGAGGGGGCGGTGAACACTGAAGCTTTCTTT
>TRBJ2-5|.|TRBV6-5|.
CASRRTLKETQYF
TGTGCCAGCAGACGGACTTTAAAAGAGACCCAGTACTTC
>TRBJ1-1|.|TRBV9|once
CASSVVQGNTEAFF
TGTGCCAGCAGCGTAGTGCAGGGAAACACTGAAGCTTTCTTT
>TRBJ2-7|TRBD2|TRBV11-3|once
CASSLGLAGGLSYEQYF
TGTGCCAGCAGCTTGGGACTAGCGGGGGGACTATCCTACGAGCAGTACTTC
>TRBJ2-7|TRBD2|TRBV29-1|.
CSVERRSGRLEEQYF
TGCAGCGTTGAACGGCGAAGCGGGAGATTGGAGGAGCAGTACTTC
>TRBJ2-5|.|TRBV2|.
CASSAISGREETQYF
TGTGCCAGCAGCGCCATTTCTGGGCGGGAAGAGACCCAGTACTTC
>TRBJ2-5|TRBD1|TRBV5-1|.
CASSLMDRARETQYF
TGCGCCAGCAGCTTAATGGACAGGGCCCGAGAGACCCAGTACTTC
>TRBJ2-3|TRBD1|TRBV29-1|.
CSVTDRGGDTQYF
TGCAGCGTCACAGACAGGGGGGGGGATACGCAGTATTTT
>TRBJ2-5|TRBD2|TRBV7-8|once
CASSLGGLAGGTQYF
TGTGCCAGCAGCTTAGGGGGACTAGCGGGTGGGACCCAGTACTTC
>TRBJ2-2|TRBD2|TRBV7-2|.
CASSLVAGETGELFF
TGTGCCAGCAGCTTAGTAGCGGGAGAGACCGGGGAGCTGTTTTTT
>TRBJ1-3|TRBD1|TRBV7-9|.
CASSPDRGRNTIYF
TGTGCCAGCAGCCCGGACAGGGGACGAAACACCATATATTTT
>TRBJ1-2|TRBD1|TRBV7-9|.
CASSPGQAGYTF
TGTGCCAGCAGCCCAGGACAGGCGGGCTACACCTTC
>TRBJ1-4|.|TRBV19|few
CASSIGTETTNEKLFF
TGTGCCAGTAGTATAGGGACAGAGACAACTAATGAAAAACTGTTTTTT
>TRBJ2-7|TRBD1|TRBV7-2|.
CASSPRGAGTDAYEQYF
TGTGCCAGCAGCCCCCGCGGTGCAGGGACAGACGCCTACGAGCAGTACTTC
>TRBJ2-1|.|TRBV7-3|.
CASSLTRSIDEQFF
TGTGCCAGCAGCTTAACGAGGTCAATCGATGAGCAGTTCTTC
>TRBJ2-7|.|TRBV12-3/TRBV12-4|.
CASSKGRVYEQYF
TGTGCCAGCAGTAAAGGCAGGGTCTACGAGCAGTACTTC
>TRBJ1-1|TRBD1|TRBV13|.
CASSTGTGGGAFF
TGTGCCAGCAGCACCGGGACAGGGGGGGGAGCTTTCTTT